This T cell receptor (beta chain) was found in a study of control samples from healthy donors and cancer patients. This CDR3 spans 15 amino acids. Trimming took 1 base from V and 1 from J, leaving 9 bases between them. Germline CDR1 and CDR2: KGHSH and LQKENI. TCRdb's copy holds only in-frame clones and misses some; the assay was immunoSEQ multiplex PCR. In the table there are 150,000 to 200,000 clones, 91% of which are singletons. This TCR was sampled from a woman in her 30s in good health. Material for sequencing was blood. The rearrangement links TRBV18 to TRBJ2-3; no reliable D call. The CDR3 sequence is CASSPRGGRTDTQYF. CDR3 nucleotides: TGTGCCAGCTCACCACGTGGCGGCCGCACAGATACGCAGTATTTT.